These T cell receptor beta chains were read from a single sample in a study of T cells expressing NK-cell markers. Following a re-call of the 5' RACE reads, TCRdb has one entry per CDR3 protein and lacks DNA. The sample includes roughly 110,000 distinct CDR3 sequences. Sample: blood T cells: a sorted CD56 or NKG2C T cell subset, CD4+ or CD8+ T cells, or bulk PBMC T cells (not recorded which). The receptors here all came from a woman between 18 and 70 years old in good health. The CDR3 runs from the conserved cysteine through the conserved F or W. The order of the fields is V gene, J gene, CDR3 protein.

v_call: TRBV3-1
j_call: TRBJ1-4
cdr3_aa: CASSQDDRTGKETYYEKLFF

v_call: TRBV4-3
j_call: TRBJ1-2
cdr3_aa: CASSQDLGQVDGYTF

v_call: TRBV4-1
j_call: TRBJ2-3
cdr3_aa: CASSPSADTQYF

v_call: TRBV6-1
j_call: TRBJ2-5
cdr3_aa: CASSEWLVDSQETQYF

v_call: TRBV5-6
j_call: TRBJ1-6
cdr3_aa: CASSLTGAPLHF

v_call: TRBV25-1
j_call: TRBJ2-7
cdr3_aa: CASSTPDRYEQYF

v_call: TRBV13
j_call: TRBJ1-1
cdr3_aa: CASSLLRTANTEAFF

v_call: TRBV19
j_call: TRBJ2-3
cdr3_aa: CASSARGADTQYF

v_call: TRBV12-3/TRBV12-4
j_call: TRBJ1-2
cdr3_aa: CASSSGRGYTF

v_call: TRBV27
j_call: TRBJ2-1
cdr3_aa: CASSSGLAGLDEQFF

v_call: TRBV29-1
j_call: TRBJ2-7
cdr3_aa: CSVEELPYEQYF

v_call: TRBV6-5
j_call: TRBJ2-3
cdr3_aa: CASSYDGGASDTQYF

v_call: TRBV10-3
j_call: TRBJ1-2
cdr3_aa: CAISGHGALGYGYTF

v_call: TRBV20-1
j_call: TRBJ2-1
cdr3_aa: CSAREFSGGGNEQFF